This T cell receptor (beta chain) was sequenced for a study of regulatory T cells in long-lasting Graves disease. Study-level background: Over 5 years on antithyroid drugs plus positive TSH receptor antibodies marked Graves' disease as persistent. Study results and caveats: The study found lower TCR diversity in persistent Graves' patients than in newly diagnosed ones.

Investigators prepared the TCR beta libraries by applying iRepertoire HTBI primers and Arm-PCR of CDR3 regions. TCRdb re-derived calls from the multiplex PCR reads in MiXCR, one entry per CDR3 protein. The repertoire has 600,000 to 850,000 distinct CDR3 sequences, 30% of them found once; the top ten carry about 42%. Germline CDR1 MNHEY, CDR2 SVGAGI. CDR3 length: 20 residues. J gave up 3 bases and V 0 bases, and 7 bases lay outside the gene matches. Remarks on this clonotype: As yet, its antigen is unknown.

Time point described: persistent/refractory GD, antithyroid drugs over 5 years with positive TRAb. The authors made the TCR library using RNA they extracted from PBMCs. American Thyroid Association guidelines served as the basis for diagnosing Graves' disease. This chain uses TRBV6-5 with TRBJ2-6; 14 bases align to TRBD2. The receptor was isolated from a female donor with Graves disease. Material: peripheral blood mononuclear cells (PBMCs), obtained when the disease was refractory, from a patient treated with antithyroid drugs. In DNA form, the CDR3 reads TGTGCCAGCAGTTACTCGATTGGGACTAGCGGGAGCCGTGGGGCCAACGTCCTGACTTTC. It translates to CASSYSIGTSGSRGANVLTF.